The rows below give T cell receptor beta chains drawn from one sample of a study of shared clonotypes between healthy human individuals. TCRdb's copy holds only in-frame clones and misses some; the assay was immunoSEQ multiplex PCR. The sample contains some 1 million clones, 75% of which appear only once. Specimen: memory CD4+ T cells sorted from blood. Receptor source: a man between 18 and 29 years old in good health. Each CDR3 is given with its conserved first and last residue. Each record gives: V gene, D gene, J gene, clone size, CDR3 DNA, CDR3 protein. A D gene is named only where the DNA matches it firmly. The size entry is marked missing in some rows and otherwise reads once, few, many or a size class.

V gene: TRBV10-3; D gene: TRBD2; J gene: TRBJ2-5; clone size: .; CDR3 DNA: TGTGCCATCAGTGGGAAGGCGGGACTAGCTCCAGAGACCCAGTACTTC; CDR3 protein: CAISGKAGLAPETQYF
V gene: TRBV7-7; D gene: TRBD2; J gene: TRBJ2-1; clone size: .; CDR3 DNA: TGTGCTAGCAGCCCTTCTAGCGGGAGGACCGGGGGGGAGCAGTTCTTC; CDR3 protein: CASSPSSGRTGGEQFF
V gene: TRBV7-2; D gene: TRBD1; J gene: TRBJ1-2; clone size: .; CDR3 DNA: TGTGCCAGCAGCTTATTGGGGACAGGGACCGGCTACACCTTC; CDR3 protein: CASSLLGTGTGYTF
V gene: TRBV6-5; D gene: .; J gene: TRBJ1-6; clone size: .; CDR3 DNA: TGTGCCAGCAGACAAGCCAATTCACCCCTCCACTTT; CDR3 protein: CASRQANSPLHF
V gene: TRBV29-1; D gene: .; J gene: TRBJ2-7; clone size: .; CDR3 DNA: TGCAGCGTCTCGTACCTTCTGGGTGCCAACGAGCAGTACTTC; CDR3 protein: CSVSYLLGANEQYF
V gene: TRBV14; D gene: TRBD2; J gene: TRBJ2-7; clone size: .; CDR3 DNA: TGTGCCAGCAGCCAGGAGGCCCAGACTAGCGGGAGATCTTACGAGCAGTACTTC; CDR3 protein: CASSQEAQTSGRSYEQYF
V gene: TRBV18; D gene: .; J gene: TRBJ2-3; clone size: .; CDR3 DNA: TGTGCCAGCTCATGGACAGCGAAATCCACAGATACGCAGTATTTT; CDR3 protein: CASSWTAKSTDTQYF
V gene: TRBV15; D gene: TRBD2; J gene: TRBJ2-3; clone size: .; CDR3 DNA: TGTGCCACCAGCGGCGGACTAGCGGGAGGGCCTGGGACAGATACGCAGTATTTT; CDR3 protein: CATSGGLAGGPGTDTQYF
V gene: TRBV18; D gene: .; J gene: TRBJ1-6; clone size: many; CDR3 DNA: TGTGCCAGCTCGCCACAGGCCCCGCCGGGGCATTCACCCCTCCACTTT; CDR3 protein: CASSPQAPPGHSPLHF
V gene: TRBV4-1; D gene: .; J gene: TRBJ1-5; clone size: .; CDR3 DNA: TGCGCCAGCAGCCAGGGTGGTAGCAATCAGCCCCAGCATTTT; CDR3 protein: CASSQGGSNQPQHF
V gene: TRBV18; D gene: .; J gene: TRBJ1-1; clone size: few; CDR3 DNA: TGTGCCAGCTCACCACCTGACATGAACACTGAAGCTTTCTTT; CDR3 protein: CASSPPDMNTEAFF
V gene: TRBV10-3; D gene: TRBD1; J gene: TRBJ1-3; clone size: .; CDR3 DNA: TGTGCCACCCAAATACGACAGGGTTTAGGCTCTGGAAACACCATATATTTT; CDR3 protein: CATQIRQGLGSGNTIYF
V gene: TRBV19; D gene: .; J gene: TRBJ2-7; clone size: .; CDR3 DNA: TGTGCCAGTAGAAGAGGACAGTGGAGCTCCTACGAGCAGTACTTC; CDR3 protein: CASRRGQWSSYEQYF
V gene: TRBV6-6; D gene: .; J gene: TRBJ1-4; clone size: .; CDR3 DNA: TGTGCCAGCAGTTATCTATCAGGGGATAAGGAAAAACTGTTTTTT; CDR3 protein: CASSYLSGDKEKLFF
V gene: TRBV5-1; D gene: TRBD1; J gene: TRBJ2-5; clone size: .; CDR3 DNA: TGCGCCAGCAGCTTGCACGGACAGGGATTCCAAGAGACCCAGTACTTC; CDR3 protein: CASSLHGQGFQETQYF
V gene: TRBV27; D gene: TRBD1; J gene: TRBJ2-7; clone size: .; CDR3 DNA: TGTGCCAGCAGTTCTTGGGGGACAGGGTTATACGAGCAGTACTTC; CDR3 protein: CASSSWGTGLYEQYF
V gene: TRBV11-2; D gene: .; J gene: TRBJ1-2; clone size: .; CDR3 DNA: TGTGCCAGCAGTACGGGGGGGTCGAACTATGGCTACACCTTC; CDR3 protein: CASSTGGSNYGYTF
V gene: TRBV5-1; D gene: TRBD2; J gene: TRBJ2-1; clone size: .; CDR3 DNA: TGCGCCAGCAGCTACTTAGCGGGAGGTAACAATGAGCAGTTCTTC; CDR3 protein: CASSYLAGGNNEQFF
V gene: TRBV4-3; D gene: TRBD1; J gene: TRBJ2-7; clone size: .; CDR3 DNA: TGCGCCAGCAGCCACCACAAGGGGACAGGCGCCTACGAGCAGTACTTC; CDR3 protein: CASSHHKGTGAYEQYF
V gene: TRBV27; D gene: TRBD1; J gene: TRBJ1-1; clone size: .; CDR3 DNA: TGTGCCAGCAGCTGGACAGGGGGGATATCTGAAGCTTTCTTT; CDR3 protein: CASSWTGGISEAFF
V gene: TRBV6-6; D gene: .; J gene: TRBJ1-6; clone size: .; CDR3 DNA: TGTGCCAGCAGTTACACTCAGAGCTCCTATAATTCACCCCTCCACTTT; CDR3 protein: CASSYTQSSYNSPLHF
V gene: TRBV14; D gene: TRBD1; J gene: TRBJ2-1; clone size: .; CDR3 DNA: TGTGCCAGCAGCCTCTTACCTTACAGGGGAGATGAGCAGTTCTTC; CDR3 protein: CASSLLPYRGDEQFF
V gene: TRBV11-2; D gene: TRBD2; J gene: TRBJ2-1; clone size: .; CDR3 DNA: TGTGCCAGCAGCTTAAATAGCGGGGGGGCGTTGAATGAGCAGTTCTTC; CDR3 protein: CASSLNSGGALNEQFF
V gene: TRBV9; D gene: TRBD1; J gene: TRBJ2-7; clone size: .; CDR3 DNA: TGTGCCAGCAGCGTAGGGGGACAGTCCTACGAGCAGTACTTC; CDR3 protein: CASSVGGQSYEQYF
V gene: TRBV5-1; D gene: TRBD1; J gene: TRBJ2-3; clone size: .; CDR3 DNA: TGCGCCAGCAGCTCTAGGGACAGGCTAACTAGCACAGATACGCAGTATTTT; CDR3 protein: CASSSRDRLTSTDTQYF
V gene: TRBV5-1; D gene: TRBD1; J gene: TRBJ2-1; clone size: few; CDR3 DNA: TGCGCCAGCAGGTCCGGGACAGGGGGGCTCAATGAGCAGTTCTTC; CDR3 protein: CASRSGTGGLNEQFF
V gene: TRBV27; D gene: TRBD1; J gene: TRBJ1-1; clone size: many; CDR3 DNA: TGTGCCAGCAGTGAATACTGGACAGGGGGCTGGGGCACTGAAGCTTTCTTT; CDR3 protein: CASSEYWTGGWGTEAFF
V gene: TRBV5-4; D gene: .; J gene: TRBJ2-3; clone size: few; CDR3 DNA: TGTGCCAGCAGCAGAACGGGATCATCAGATACGCAGTATTTT; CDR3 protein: CASSRTGSSDTQYF
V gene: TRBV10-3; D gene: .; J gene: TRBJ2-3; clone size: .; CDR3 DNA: TGTGCCATCAGTGCCGGGGCTGAGGGGGCAGATACGCAGTATTTT; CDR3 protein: CAISAGAEGADTQYF
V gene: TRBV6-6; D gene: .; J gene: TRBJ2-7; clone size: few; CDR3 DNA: TGTGCCAGCAGTTACATAGGGATCGAGCAGTACTTC; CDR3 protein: CASSYIGIEQYF
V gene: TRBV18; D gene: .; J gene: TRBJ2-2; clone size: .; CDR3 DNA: TGTGCCAGCTCAGCACAGGGAACCGGGGAGCTGTTTTTT; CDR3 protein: CASSAQGTGELFF
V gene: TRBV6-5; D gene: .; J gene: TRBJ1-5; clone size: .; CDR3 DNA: TGTGCCAGCAGTTACTCGGGGGGGGATCAGCCCCAGCATTTT; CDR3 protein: CASSYSGGDQPQHF